The rows below give T cell receptor beta chains drawn from one sample of a study of beta chain features in type 1 diabetes. Sequenced by immunoSEQ multiplex PCR; TCRdb stores in-frame clones only, minus some. The sample has over 350,000 clones, around 15% seen once. Sequenced material: naive CD4+ T cells from blood. The source is a woman aged 18-35 years in good health. The CDR3 runs from the conserved cysteine through the conserved F or W. D genes are given only for firm matches. A row's size may be missing; if present it is once, few, many or a size class.

J: TRBJ2-7
size: NA
D: NA
V: TRBV5-1
CDR3: CASSLLANDEQYF
DNA: TGCGCCAGCAGCTTGCTAGCGAATGACGAGCAGTACTTC

J: TRBJ2-7
size: NA
D: NA
V: TRBV10-3
CDR3: CAISSSYEQYF
DNA: TGTGCCATCAGCAGCTCCTACGAGCAGTACTTC

J: TRBJ2-1
size: NA
D: NA
V: TRBV28
CDR3: CASRTTGLSPSYNEQFF
DNA: TGTGCCAGCAGGACGACAGGCCTCAGCCCTTCCTACAATGAGCAGTTCTTC

J: TRBJ1-2
size: few
D: NA
V: TRBV30
CDR3: CAWSALRGYTF
DNA: TGTGCCTGGAGTGCCTTGAGAGGCTACACCTTC

J: TRBJ2-7
size: few
D: NA
V: TRBV29-1
CDR3: CSVVRLGSYEQYF
DNA: TGCAGCGTTGTCAGACTAGGAAGCTACGAGCAGTACTTC

J: TRBJ2-7
size: few
D: NA
V: TRBV15
CDR3: CATSRGVSSGSYEQYF
DNA: TGTGCCACCAGCAGAGGGGTGAGTTCAGGCTCCTACGAGCAGTACTTC

J: TRBJ2-1
size: NA
D: NA
V: TRBV20-1
CDR3: CSASTGNEQFF
DNA: TGCAGTGCTAGTACCGGGAATGAGCAGTTCTTC

J: TRBJ2-4
size: NA
D: TRBD1
V: TRBV4-2
CDR3: CASSPGQENIQYF
DNA: TGTGCCAGCAGCCCGGGACAGGAAAACATTCAGTACTTC

J: TRBJ2-5
size: few
D: TRBD2
V: TRBV7-2
CDR3: CASSFMGLAEETQYF
DNA: TGTGCCAGCAGCTTCATGGGACTAGCAGAAGAGACCCAGTACTTC

J: TRBJ1-1
size: few
D: TRBD1
V: TRBV10-2
CDR3: CASSDRVDTEAFF
DNA: TGCGCCAGCAGCGACAGGGTCGACACTGAAGCTTTCTTT

J: TRBJ2-1
size: few
D: NA
V: TRBV2
CDR3: CASSVGGNEQFF
DNA: TGTGCCAGCAGTGTAGGAGGCAATGAGCAGTTCTTC

J: TRBJ2-1
size: few
D: TRBD1
V: TRBV10-3
CDR3: CASSGTGDSNEQFF
DNA: TGTGCCTCATCCGGGACAGGGGATTCAAATGAGCAGTTCTTC

J: TRBJ1-1
size: NA
D: NA
V: TRBV30
CDR3: CAWSVGTVNTEAFF
DNA: TGTGCCTGGAGTGTAGGAACAGTGAACACTGAAGCTTTCTTT